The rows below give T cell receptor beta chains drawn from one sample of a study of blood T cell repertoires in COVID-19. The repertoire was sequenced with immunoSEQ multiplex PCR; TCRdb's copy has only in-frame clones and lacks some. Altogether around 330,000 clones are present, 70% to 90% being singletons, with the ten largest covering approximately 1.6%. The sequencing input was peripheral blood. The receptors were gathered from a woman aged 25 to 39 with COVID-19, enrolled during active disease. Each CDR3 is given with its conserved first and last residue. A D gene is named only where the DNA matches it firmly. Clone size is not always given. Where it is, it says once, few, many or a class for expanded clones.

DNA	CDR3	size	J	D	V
TGTGCCAGCACGGGGCGGGGGAACACCGGGGAGCTGTTTTTT	CASTGRGNTGELFF	few	TRBJ2-2	NA	TRBV6-5
TGTGCCTGGAGCACACAGGGCAATCAGCCCCAGCATTTT	CAWSTQGNQPQHF	NA	TRBJ1-5	NA	TRBV30
TGTGCTAGTGGCCTGAACGCCGGGACAGGGGTGGTTGGATTTGGCTACACCTTC	CASGLNAGTGVVGFGYTF	NA	TRBJ1-2	TRBD1	TRBV12-5
TGTGCCAGCAGTCCCAGGGAAGATGGCTACACCTTC	CASSPREDGYTF	once	TRBJ1-2	NA	TRBV6-2/TRBV6-3
TGTGCCAGCAGTGAAGGCGGACTCCACTTT	CASSEGGLHF	NA	TRBJ1-6	NA	TRBV2
TGTGCCAGCAGTGAGTTCCCATCTCAGCCCCAGCATTTT	CASSEFPSQPQHF	NA	TRBJ1-5	NA	TRBV6-1
TGTGCCAGCAATGGACAGTTTCCTCTCTATGGCTACACCTTC	CASNGQFPLYGYTF	NA	TRBJ1-2	NA	TRBV5-8
TGTGCCAGCAGCTTATATAACAGGCCCGACACCGGGGAGCTGTTTTTT	CASSLYNRPDTGELFF	NA	TRBJ2-2	NA	TRBV7-8
TGTGCCAGCAGTCTTAGCCAGGGGTCCAGTGAGCAGTTCTTC	CASSLSQGSSEQFF	NA	TRBJ2-1	NA	TRBV2
TGCGCCAGCACAAGAGGACAGGGCTCTTACGAGCAGTACTTC	CASTRGQGSYEQYF	NA	TRBJ2-7	TRBD1	TRBV5-1
TGTGCCAGCAGCTTAGGACAGGGATCTTCCGGGGAGCTGTTTTTT	CASSLGQGSSGELFF	NA	TRBJ2-2	TRBD1	TRBV11-3
TGTGCCCGACAGGGATTGAACACCGGGGAGCTGTTTTTT	CARQGLNTGELFF	NA	TRBJ2-2	TRBD1	TRBV2
TGTGCCTGGAGTAGAGGGGGCGGGGTTGGGGCTTTCTTT	CAWSRGGGVGAFF	NA	TRBJ1-1	TRBD1	TRBV30
TGTGCCAGCAGCCCCACCCATGCGGCGGGGGCCGGGGAGCTGTTTTTT	CASSPTHAAGAGELFF	NA	TRBJ2-2	TRBD2	TRBV5-6
TGCGCCAGCAGCCTCCGACAGGGGAACACTGAAGCTTTCTTT	CASSLRQGNTEAFF	NA	TRBJ1-1	TRBD1	TRBV4-1
TGTGCCAGCAGCGATGGGACAGGGAGGCACGAAAAACTGTTTTTT	CASSDGTGRHEKLFF	NA	TRBJ1-4	TRBD1	TRBV9
TGCGCCAGCAGCCAAGTGACAGGAGGAATCATGAACACTGAAGCTTTCTTT	CASSQVTGGIMNTEAFF	once	TRBJ1-1	NA	TRBV4-1
TGTGCCAGCAACGGCGGGGCAAACACCGGGGAGCTGTTTTTT	CASNGGANTGELFF	NA	TRBJ2-2	NA	TRBV2
TGTGCCTGGACTAGGAACACTGAAGCTTTCTTT	CAWTRNTEAFF	NA	TRBJ1-1	NA	TRBV30
TGCGCCAGCAGCCCCCGGGACTTACGGCAAGAGACCCAGTACTTC	CASSPRDLRQETQYF	NA	TRBJ2-5	NA	TRBV5-1
TGTGCCAGCAGGATGACGGGTGGCTATGGCTACACCTTC	CASRMTGGYGYTF	NA	TRBJ1-2	NA	TRBV6-5
TGCGCCAGCAGGCCGCAGGGGGCGAACTATGGCTACACCTTC	CASRPQGANYGYTF	NA	TRBJ1-2	TRBD1	TRBV5-1
TGTGCCAGCACCTATTCAGGGGAAGCTTTCTTT	CASTYSGEAFF	few	TRBJ1-1	NA	TRBV5-6
TGTGCCAGCAGCTTGGGGATAATAGGGACAGATCAAGAGACCCAGTACTTC	CASSLGIIGTDQETQYF	NA	TRBJ2-5	TRBD1	TRBV13
TGTGCCAGCACTGTAGACAGGGGGCCACTCGATCAGCCCCAGCATTTT	CASTVDRGPLDQPQHF	NA	TRBJ1-5	TRBD1	TRBV6-6
TGTGCCAGCAGCGTACTAGCAGATACGCAGTATTTT	CASSVLADTQYF	NA	TRBJ2-3	NA	TRBV13
TGTGCCAGCAGCGACAGGGTATACGAAAAACTGTTTTTT	CASSDRVYEKLFF	NA	TRBJ1-4	TRBD1	TRBV2